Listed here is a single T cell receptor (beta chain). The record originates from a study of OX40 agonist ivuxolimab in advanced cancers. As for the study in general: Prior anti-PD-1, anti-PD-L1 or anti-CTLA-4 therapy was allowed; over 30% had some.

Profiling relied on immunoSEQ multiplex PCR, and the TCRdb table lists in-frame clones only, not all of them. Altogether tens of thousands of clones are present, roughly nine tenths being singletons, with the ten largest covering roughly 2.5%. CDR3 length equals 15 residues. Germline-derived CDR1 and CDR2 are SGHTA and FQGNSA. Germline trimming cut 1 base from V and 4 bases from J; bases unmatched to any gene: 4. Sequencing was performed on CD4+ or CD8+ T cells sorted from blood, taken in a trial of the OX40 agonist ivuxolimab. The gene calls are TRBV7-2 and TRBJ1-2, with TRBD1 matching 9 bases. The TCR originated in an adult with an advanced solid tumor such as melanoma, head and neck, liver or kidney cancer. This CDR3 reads CASSLGDRGAYGYTF. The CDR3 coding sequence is TGTGCCAGCAGCTTAGGAGACAGGGGGGCCTATGGCTACACCTTC.